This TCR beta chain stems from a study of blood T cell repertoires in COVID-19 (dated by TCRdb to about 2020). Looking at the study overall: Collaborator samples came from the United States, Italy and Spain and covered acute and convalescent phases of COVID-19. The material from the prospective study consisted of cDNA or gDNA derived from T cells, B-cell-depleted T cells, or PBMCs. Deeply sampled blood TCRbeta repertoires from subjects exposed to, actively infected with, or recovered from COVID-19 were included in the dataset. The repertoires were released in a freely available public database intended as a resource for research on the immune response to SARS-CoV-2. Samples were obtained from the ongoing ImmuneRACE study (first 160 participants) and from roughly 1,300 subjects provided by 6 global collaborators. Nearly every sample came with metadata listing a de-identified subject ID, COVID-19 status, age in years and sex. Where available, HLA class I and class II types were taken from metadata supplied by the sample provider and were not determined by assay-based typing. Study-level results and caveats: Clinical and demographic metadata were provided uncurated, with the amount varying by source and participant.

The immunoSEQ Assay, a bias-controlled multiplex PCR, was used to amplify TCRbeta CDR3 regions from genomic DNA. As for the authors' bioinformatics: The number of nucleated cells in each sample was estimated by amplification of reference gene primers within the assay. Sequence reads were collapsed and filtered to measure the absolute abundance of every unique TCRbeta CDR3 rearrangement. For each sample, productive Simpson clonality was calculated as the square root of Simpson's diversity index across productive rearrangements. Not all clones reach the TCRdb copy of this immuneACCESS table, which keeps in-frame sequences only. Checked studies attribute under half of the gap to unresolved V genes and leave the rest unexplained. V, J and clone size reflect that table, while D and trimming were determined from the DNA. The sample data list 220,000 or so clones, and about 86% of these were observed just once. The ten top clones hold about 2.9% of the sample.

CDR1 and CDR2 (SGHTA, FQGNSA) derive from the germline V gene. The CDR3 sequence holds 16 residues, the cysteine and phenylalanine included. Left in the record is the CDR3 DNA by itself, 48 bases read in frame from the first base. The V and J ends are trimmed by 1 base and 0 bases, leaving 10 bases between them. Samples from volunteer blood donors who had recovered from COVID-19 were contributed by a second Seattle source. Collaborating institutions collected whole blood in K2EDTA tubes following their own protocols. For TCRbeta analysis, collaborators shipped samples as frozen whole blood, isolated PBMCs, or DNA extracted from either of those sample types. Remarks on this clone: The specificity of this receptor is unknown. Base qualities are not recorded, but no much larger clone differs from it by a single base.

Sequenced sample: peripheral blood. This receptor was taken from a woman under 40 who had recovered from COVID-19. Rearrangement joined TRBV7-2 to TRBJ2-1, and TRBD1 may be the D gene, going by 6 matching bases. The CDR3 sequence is CASSLEGGFSYNEQFF. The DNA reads TGTGCCAGCAGCTTAGAAGGGGGATTCTCCTACAATGAGCAGTTCTTC. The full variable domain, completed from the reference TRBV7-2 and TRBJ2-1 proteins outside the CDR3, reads GAGVSQSPSNKVTEKGKDVELRCDPISGHTALYWYRQSLGQGLEFLIYFQGNSAPDKSGLPSDRFSAERTGGSVSTLTIQRTQQEDSAVYLCASSLEGGFSYNEQFFGPGTRLTVL.